This entry lists 20 T cell receptor beta chains sequenced from one sample in a study of blood T cell repertoires in COVID-19. Only in-frame clones appear in the TCRdb table, and some are missing; sequencing was by immunoSEQ multiplex PCR. The sample yields about 190,000 clones, more than 60% seen once. The sequenced sample was peripheral blood. All receptors derive from a woman aged 45-65 years with acute or convalescent COVID-19.

This clone was picked up a small number of times. This chain links TRBV9 with TRBJ2-5, with D perhaps matching TRBD1 (6 bases). Germline assignment: CDR1 SGDLS and CDR2 YYNGEE. Trimming took 4 bases from V and 1 from J, leaving 14 bases between them. This CDR3 has 15 residues. This CDR3 reads CASSRWTAPQETQYF. The DNA for the CDR3 is TGTGCCAGCAGCAGATGGACAGCGCCCCAAGAGACCCAGTACTTC. Filled out from reference TRBV9 and TRBJ2-5, the complete variable domain reads DSGVTQTPKHLITATGQRVTLRCSPRSGDLSVYWYQQSLDQGLQFLIQYYNGEERAKGNILERFSAQQFPDLHSELNLSSLELGDSALYFCASSRWTAPQETQYFGPGTRLLVL.

The sample holds one count of this clone. The chain uses TRBV28 and TRBJ1-1, with D perhaps TRBD1 (5 bases). The germline V gene encodes CDR1 MDHEN and CDR2 SYDVKM. V was pared by 5 bases and J by 3 bases, with 13 bases between. This CDR3 is 14 amino acids long. Written as DNA, the CDR3 is TGTGCCAGCAGTCCCAGGGAAGGTTACACTGAAGCTTTCTTT. Translating gives CASSPREGYTEAFF.

V usage is TRBV18 and J usage is TRBJ1-5; a possible D gene is TRBD1 (5 bases). The CDR3 runs 16 residues. With 0 bases removed from V and 2 bases from J, the gap between germline ends came to 11 bases. CDR1 is KGHSH, CDR2 LQKENI, per germline. CDR3 sequence reads: CASSPPGGVGNQPQHF. The CDR3 DNA follows: TGTGCCAGCTCACCACCGGGAGGGGTGGGCAATCAGCCCCAGCATTTT.

V usage is TRBV9 and J usage is TRBJ2-5; TRBD2 matches 10 bases. The V segment lost 0 bases and the J segment 8 bases; nucleotides outside the gene matches: 7. The CDR3 contains 15 residues. Germline V gene data show CDR1 as SGDLS and CDR2 as YYNGEE. The CDR3 nucleotides are TGTGCCAGCAGCGTAGAATCTAGCGGGAGCCCTACCCAGTACTTC. Its translation: CASSVESSGSPTQYF. The full variable domain, with the rest looked up from reference TRBV9 and TRBJ2-5, is DSGVTQTPKHLITATGQRVTLRCSPRSGDLSVYWYQQSLDQGLQFLIQYYNGEERAKGNILERFSAQQFPDLHSELNLSSLELGDSALYFCASSVESSGSPTQYFGPGTRLLVL.

The CDR3 DNA is TGTGCCAGTAGGTCCGACGGGGTGGGCACCGGGGAGCTGTTTTTT. Encoded protein: CASRSDGVGTGELFF. The gene calls are TRBV19 and TRBJ2-2; D may be TRBD2 (5 bases). The CDR3 is 15 amino acids. V lost 6 bases, J lost 4 bases, and 15 bases lay in between. Germline values: CDR1 LNHDA, CDR2 SQIVND (reference sequence).

The rearrangement joins TRBV6-2 or TRBV6-3 to TRBJ2-2, with D possibly TRBD1 on 5 matching bases. CDR3 size: 16 residues. The germline gives CDR1 MNHEY, CDR2 SVGEGT. V was trimmed by 6 bases and J by 2 bases, leaving 16 bases between them. The CDR3: CASRPPDRINTGELFF. The CDR3 DNA follows: TGTGCCAGCAGACCTCCTGACAGAATCAACACCGGGGAGCTGTTTTTT.

The chain recombines TRBV29-1 with TRBJ2-1, with 16 bases aligning to TRBD2. J lost 9 bases, V lost 6 bases, and 8 bases had no gene match. Germline-derived CDR1 and CDR2 are SQVTM and ANQGSEA. The CDR3 sequence is 15 residues long. CDR3 amino acids: CSVRGLAGGFVEQFF. CDR3 nucleotides: TGCAGCGTCCGGGGACTAGCGGGAGGGTTCGTTGAGCAGTTCTTC.

This sequence joins TRBV12-3 or TRBV12-4 and TRBJ1-2, with D unresolved. This CDR3 comprises 13 residues. V dropped 5 bases and J dropped 3 bases, with 10 bases sitting between them. CDR3 amino acids: CASSTGFHYGYTF. The CDR3 nucleotides are TGTGCCAGCAGTACCGGGTTTCACTATGGCTACACCTTC.

The rearrangement links TRBV12-3 or TRBV12-4 to TRBJ1-2; tentatively, D is TRBD1 (5 bases). The CDR3 is 12 residues long. Trimming stripped 3 bases from V and 5 bases from J, with 7 bases between. The CDR3 loop is CASSLEGYGYTF. Here the CDR3 DNA reads TGTGCCAGCAGTTTGGAGGGGTATGGCTACACCTTC.

This rearrangement joins TRBV27 to TRBJ1-5, with 9 bases lining up with TRBD1. V lost 3 bases and J lost 2; bases outside the gene matches: 2. The CDR3 is 15 amino acids. Germline loops: CDR1 MNHEY, CDR2 SMNVEV (reference sequence). In DNA form, the CDR3 reads TGTGCCAGCAGTTTCGGGGACAGGGGCAATCAGCCCCAGCATTTT. This gives the protein CASSFGDRGNQPQHF.

The chain recombines TRBV11-3 with TRBJ2-3; a possible D gene is TRBD2 (5 bases). Germline loops: CDR1 SGHNT, CDR2 YENEEA. With 8 bases removed from V and 6 bases from J, the gap between germline ends came to 27 bases. This CDR3 is built from 17 residues. The CDR3 DNA follows: TGTGCCAGCGGCGCGTTTAGAGGGCTCCTTGTGGGGGATACGCAGTATTTT. As protein: CASGAFRGLLVGDTQYF.

The chain uses TRBV19 and TRBJ1-1; 7 bases fit TRBD1. The CDR3 runs 15 residues. V lost 5 bases to trimming and J lost 1 base; unmatched junction nucleotides: 7. The germline gives CDR1 LNHDA, CDR2 SQIVND (reference sequence). In DNA, the CDR3 is TGTGCCAGTAGTCCGTGGACAGGTCAGAACACTGAAGCTTTCTTT. This encodes CASSPWTGQNTEAFF.

CDR3 coding DNA: TGTGCCAGCAGTTACGGGAGAGGGAGGGATTCACCCCTCCACTTT. This translates into CASSYGRGRDSPLHF. The J gene is TRBJ1-6, the V gene TRBV6-5, with D hard to call. Germline V gives CDR1 MNHEY, CDR2 SVGAGI. Trimming cost V 2 bases and J 8 bases, with 13 bases left between them. The CDR3 spans 15 residues.

The chain couples TRBV18 to TRBJ1-2; 8 bases line up with TRBD1. In germline, CDR1 is KGHSH, CDR2 LQKENI. CDR3 length: 14 residues. V lost 4 bases, J lost 5 bases, and 6 bases stayed unmatched. CDR3 residues: CASSLGQVIYGYTF. As DNA, the CDR3 is TGTGCCAGCTCACTGGGACAGGTGATATATGGCTACACCTTC.

The chain has TRBV6-5 and TRBJ2-5, with TRBD2 as a possible D gene (6 bases). The V gene lost 8 bases and the J gene lost 5 bases, with 18 bases spanning the gap. The length of the CDR3 is 14 residues. Per the germline V gene, CDR1 is MNHEY and CDR2 is SVGAGI. CDR3 DNA sequence: TGTGCCAGCGCGGCAGGAGGGTCCGGGGAGACCCAGTACTTC. This encodes CASAAGGSGETQYF.

V is TRBV12-5 and J is TRBJ1-2; TRBD1 matches at 7 bases. The germline V gene has CDR1 LGHNT and CDR2 FRNRAP. The trim removed 6 bases at V and 6 bases at J, leaving 4 bases unmatched. This CDR3 contains 12 residues. The CDR3 DNA follows: TGTGCTAGTGGGGAACAGGGGAATGGCTACACCTTC. The encoded protein is CASGEQGNGYTF.

This chain links TRBV19 with TRBJ2-1; TRBD2 aligns across 12 bases. The CDR3 contains 15 residues. Germline V gene sequence: CDR1 LNHDA, CDR2 SQIVND (reference sequence). Unmatched junction bases numbered 14, after V lost 5 bases and J lost 15 bases. In nucleotides, the CDR3 is TGTGCCAGTAGTCCCCCGGGACTAGCGGGTTTGGTGTTGTTCTTC. It encodes CASSPPGLAGLVLFF.

The chain links TRBV14 to TRBJ2-2, with 10 bases aligning to TRBD2. This CDR3 has 18 residues. Losses at the gene ends were 4 bases for V and 1 base for J; bases not matched to a gene: 9. CDR1 is SGHDN and CDR2 is FVKESK in the germline V gene. CDR3 nucleotides: TGTGCCAGCAGCCTGGGGGGACTAGCGCTGATGAACACCGGGGAGCTGTTTTTT. This codes for CASSLGGLALMNTGELFF.

The chain is built from TRBV18 and TRBJ1-1, with D hard to call. V was cut by 6 bases and J by 5 bases, with 16 bases left in between. The CDR3 spans 14 residues. Looked up from germline, CDR1 is KGHSH and CDR2 is LQKENI. The CDR3 nucleotides read TGTGCCAGCTCCCCTTCGCGTGAAAATACTGAAGCTTTCTTT. Translated: CASSPSRENTEAFF.

V usage is TRBV6-4 and J usage is TRBJ2-1; the D gene is possibly TRBD2 (5 bases). Germline V gene data show CDR1 as MRHNA and CDR2 as SNTAGT. V lost 4 bases and J lost 9, with 13 bases in between. The CDR3 is 13 amino acids. DNA of the CDR3: TGTGCCAGCAGTGCCGTTGAGGGAATTGAGCAGTTCTTC. It specifies CASSAVEGIEQFF.